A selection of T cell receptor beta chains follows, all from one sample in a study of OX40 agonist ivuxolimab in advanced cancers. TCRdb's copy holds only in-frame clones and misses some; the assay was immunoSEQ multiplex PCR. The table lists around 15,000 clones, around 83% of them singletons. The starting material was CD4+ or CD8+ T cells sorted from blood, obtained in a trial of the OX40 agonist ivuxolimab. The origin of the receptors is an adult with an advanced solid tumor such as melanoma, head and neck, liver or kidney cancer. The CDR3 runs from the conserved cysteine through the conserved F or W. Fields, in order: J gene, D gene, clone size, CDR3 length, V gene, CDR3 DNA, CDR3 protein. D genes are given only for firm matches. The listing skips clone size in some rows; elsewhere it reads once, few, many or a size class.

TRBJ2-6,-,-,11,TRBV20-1,TGCAGTGCTAGAGAACAAAACGTCCTGACTTTC,CSAREQNVLTF
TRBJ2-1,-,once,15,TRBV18,TGTGCCAGCTCACCACCGGCGCACGGATACAATGAGCAGTTCTTC,CASSPPAHGYNEQFF
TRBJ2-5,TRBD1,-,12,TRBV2,TGTGCCAGCAGGTCAGGGGGTTCCAGGGGCAACTTC,CASRSGGSRGNF
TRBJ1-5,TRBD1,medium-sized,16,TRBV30,TGTGCCTGGAGTCCCGAGACAGGGAGGAGCAATCAGCCCCAGCATTTT,CAWSPETGRSNQPQHF
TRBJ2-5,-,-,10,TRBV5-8,TGTGCCAGCAGCGTGTTTTCCCAGTACTTC,CASSVFSQYF
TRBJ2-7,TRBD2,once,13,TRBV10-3,TGTGCCATCAGTGAGGCGGGGGGGGGCGAGCAGTACTTC,CAISEAGGGEQYF
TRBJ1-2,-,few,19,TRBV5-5,TGTGCCAGCAGCTTGCAGCCCGTCACGACGTTTATCTCCGGCCTTGGCTACACCTTC,CASSLQPVTTFISGLGYTF
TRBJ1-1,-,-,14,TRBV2,TGTGCCAGCAGTTGGAACCGGTTGGCCACTGAAGCTTTCTTT,CASSWNRLATEAFF
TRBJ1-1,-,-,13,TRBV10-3,TGTGCCATCACGGAAGGGACGAATACTGAAGCTTTCTTT,CAITEGTNTEAFF
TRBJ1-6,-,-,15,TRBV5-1,TGCGCCAGCAGCTTGGACCCTTATACTAATTCACCCCTCCACTTT,CASSLDPYTNSPLHF
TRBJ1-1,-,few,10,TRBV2,TGTGCCAGCGCGACCCAAGAAGCTTTCTTT,CASATQEAFF
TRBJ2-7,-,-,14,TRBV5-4,TGTGCCAGCAGCTTGGGGGGAAAAGGCTACGAGCAGTACTTC,CASSLGGKGYEQYF
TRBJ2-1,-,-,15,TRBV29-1,TGCAGCGTTGAGACTACTGGGAGCTCCTACAATGAGCAGTTCTTC,CSVETTGSSYNEQFF
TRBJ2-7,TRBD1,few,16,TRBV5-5,TGTGCCAGCAGCTTATACCGGGACAGCGGCAACTACGAGCAGTACTTC,CASSLYRDSGNYEQYF